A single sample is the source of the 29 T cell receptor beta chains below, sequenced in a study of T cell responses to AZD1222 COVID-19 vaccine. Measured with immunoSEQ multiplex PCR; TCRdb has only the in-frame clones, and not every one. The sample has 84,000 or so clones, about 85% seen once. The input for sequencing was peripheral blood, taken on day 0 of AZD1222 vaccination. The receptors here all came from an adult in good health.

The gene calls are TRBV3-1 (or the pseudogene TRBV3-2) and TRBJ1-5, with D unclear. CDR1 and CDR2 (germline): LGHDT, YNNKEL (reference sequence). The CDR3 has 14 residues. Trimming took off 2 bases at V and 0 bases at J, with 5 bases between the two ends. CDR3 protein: CASSQWDSNQPQHF. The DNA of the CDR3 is TGTGCCAGCAGCCAATGGGATAGCAATCAGCCCCAGCATTTT.

In DNA, the CDR3 is TGTGCCAGCAGCCAAGATCGGTACGAAGCTTTCTTT. Protein sequence: CASSQDRYEAFF. V gene TRBV14 combines with J gene TRBJ1-1; D not certain. Trimming removed 0 bases from V and 8 bases from J, with 7 bases in between. CDR3 length: 12 amino acids. Looked up from germline, CDR1 is SGHDN and CDR2 is FVKESK.

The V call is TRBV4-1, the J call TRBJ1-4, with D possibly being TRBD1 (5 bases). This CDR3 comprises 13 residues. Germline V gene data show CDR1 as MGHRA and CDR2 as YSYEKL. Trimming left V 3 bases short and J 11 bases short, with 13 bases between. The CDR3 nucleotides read TGCGCCAGCAGCCAGGCGCAGGGCGGGAAACTGTTTTTT. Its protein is CASSQAQGGKLFF.

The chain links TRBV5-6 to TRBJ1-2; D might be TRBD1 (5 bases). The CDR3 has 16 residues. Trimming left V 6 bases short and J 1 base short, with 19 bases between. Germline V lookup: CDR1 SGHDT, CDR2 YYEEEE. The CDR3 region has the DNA TGTGCCAGCACCTCACAGGAGGGCATCGGTAACTATGGCTACACCTTC. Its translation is CASTSQEGIGNYGYTF. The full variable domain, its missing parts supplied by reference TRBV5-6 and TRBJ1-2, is DAGVTQSPTHLIKTRGQQVTLRCSPKSGHDTVSWYQQALGQGPQFIFQYYEEEERQRGNFPDRFSGHQFPNYSSELNVNALLLGDSALYLCASTSQEGIGNYGYTFGSGTRLTVV.

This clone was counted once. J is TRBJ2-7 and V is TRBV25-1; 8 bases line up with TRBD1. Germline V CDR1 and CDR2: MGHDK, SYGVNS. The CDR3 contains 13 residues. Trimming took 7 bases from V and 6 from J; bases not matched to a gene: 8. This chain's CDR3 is CASKGTGSLEQYF. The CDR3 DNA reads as TGTGCCAGCAAGGGGACAGGCTCCCTCGAGCAGTACTTC.

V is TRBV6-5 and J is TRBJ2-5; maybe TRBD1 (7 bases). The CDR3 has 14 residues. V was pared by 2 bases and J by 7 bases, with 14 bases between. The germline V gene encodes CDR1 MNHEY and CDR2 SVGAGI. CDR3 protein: CASSYNRGGGTQYF. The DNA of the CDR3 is TGTGCCAGCAGTTACAACAGGGGAGGAGGGACCCAGTACTTC.

CDR3 DNA: TGTGCCAGTAGGGCCAGCGGCAATCAGCCCCAGCATTTT. Its translation is CASRASGNQPQHF. The chain couples TRBV19 to TRBJ1-5; D gene uncertain. CDR3 size: 13 residues. CDR1 is LNHDA, CDR2 SQIVND, per germline (reference sequence). V lost 6 bases and J 2 bases, leaving 8 bases between the germline ends. The whole variable domain, filled in from reference TRBV19 and TRBJ1-5, reads DGGITQSPKYLFRKEGQNVTLSCEQNLNHDAMYWYRQDPGQGLRLIYYSQIVNDFQKGDIAEGYSVSREKKESFPLTVTSAQKNPTAFYLCASRASGNQPQHFGDGTRLSIL.

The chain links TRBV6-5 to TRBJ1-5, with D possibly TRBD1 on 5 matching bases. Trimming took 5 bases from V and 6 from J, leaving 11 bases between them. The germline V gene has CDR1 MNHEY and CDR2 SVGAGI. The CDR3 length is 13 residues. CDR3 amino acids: CASSRDSVQPQHF. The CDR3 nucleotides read TGTGCCAGCAGTAGAGACAGTGTTCAGCCCCAGCATTTT.

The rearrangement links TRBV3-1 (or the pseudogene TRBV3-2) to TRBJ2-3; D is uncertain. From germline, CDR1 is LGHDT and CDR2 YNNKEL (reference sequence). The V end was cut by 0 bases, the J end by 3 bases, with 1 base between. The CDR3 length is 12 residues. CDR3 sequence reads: CASSQDTDTQYF. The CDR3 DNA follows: TGTGCCAGCAGCCAAGATACAGATACGCAGTATTTT.

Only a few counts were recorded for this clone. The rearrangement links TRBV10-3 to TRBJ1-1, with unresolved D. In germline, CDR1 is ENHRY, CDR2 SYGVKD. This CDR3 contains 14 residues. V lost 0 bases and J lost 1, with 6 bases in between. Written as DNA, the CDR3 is TGTGCCATCAGTGAGTCGAGCCAGAACACTGAAGCTTTCTTT. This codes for CAISESSQNTEAFF.

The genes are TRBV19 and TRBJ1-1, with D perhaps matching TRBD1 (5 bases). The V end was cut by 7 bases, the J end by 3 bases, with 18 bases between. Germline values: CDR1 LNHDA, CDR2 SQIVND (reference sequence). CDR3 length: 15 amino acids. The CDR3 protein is CASTRRPQGDTEAFF. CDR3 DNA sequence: TGTGCCAGTACCCGTCGCCCCCAGGGAGACACTGAAGCTTTCTTT.

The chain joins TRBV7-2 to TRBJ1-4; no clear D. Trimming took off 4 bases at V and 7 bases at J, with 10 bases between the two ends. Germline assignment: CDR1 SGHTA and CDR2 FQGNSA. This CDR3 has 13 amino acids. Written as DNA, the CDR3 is TGTGCCAGCAGCTGGAAGGGTAGTGAAAAACTGTTTTTT. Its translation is CASSWKGSEKLFF.

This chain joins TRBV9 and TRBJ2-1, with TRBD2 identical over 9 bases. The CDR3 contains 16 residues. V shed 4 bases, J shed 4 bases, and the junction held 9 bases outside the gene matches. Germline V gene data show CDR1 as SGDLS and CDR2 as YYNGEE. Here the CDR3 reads CASSSRLADLYNEQFF. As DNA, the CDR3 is TGTGCCAGCAGCTCCAGACTAGCGGATCTTTACAATGAGCAGTTCTTC.

The CDR3 loop reads CASSYRDLDTEAFF. CDR3 sequence (DNA): TGTGCCAGCAGCTACAGGGATTTGGACACTGAAGCTTTCTTT. This chain links TRBV5-6 with TRBJ1-1; D is possibly TRBD1 (6 bases). This CDR3 is 14 amino acids long. Germline CDR1 reads SGHDT; CDR2 reads YYEEEE. V was pared by 3 bases and J by 3 bases, with 12 bases between. Full variable domain (outside the CDR3, taken from reference TRBV5-6 and TRBJ1-1): DAGVTQSPTHLIKTRGQQVTLRCSPKSGHDTVSWYQQALGQGPQFIFQYYEEEERQRGNFPDRFSGHQFPNYSSELNVNALLLGDSALYLCASSYRDLDTEAFFGQGTRLTVV.

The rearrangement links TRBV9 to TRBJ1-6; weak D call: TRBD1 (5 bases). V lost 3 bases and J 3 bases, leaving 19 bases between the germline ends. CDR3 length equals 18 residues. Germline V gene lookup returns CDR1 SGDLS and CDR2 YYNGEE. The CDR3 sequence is CASSAVGDSGLYNSPLHF. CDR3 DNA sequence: TGTGCCAGCAGCGCAGTAGGGGATTCAGGACTCTATAATTCACCCCTCCACTTT.

CDR3 protein: CASWGQQNQPQHF. The DNA of the CDR3 is TGTGCCAGTTGGGGACAGCAGAATCAGCCCCAGCATTTT. This chain connects TRBV19 to TRBJ1-5; 7 nucleotides agree with TRBD1. Losses at the gene ends were 8 bases for V and 4 bases for J; bases not matched to a gene: 5. This CDR3 is built from 13 residues. Germline V gene sequence: CDR1 LNHDA, CDR2 SQIVND (reference sequence).

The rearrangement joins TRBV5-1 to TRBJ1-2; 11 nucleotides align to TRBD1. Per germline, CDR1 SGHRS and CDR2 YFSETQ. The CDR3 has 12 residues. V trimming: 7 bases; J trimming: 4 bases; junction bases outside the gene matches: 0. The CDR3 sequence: CASGTGGYGYTF. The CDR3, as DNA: TGCGCCAGCGGGACAGGGGGCTATGGCTACACCTTC.

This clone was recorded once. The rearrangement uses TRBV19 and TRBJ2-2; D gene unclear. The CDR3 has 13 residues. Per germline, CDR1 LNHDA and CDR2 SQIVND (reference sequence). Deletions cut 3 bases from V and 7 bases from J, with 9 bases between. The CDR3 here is CASSIQGNGELFF. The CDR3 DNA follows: TGTGCCAGTAGTATTCAAGGGAACGGGGAGCTGTTTTTT. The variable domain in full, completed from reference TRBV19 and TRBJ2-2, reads DGGITQSPKYLFRKEGQNVTLSCEQNLNHDAMYWYRQDPGQGLRLIYYSQIVNDFQKGDIAEGYSVSREKKESFPLTVTSAQKNPTAFYLCASSIQGNGELFFGEGSRLTVL.

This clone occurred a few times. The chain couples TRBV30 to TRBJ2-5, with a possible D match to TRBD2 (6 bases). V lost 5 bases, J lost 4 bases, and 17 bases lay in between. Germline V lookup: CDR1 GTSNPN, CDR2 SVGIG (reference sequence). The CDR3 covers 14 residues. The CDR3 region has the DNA TGTGCCTGGCATCGATTGGAGGGTGGAGAGACCCAGTACTTC. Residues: CAWHRLEGGETQYF.

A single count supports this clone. CDR3 bases: TGTGCCAGCAGCTCACTAGCGGGAGGGCGGAATGAGCAGTTCTTC. Protein sequence: CASSSLAGGRNEQFF. The chain combines TRBV7-2 with TRBJ2-1; 13 bases are shared with TRBD2. The CDR3 runs 15 residues. The junction had 4 bases not matched to a gene; V was cut back by 4 bases and J by 7 bases. The germline V gene has CDR1 SGHTA and CDR2 FQGNSA.

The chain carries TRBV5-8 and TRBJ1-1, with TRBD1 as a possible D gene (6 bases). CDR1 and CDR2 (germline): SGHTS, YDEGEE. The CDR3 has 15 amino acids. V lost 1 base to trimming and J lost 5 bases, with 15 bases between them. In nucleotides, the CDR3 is TGTGCCAGCAGCTTGTTCTCAGGGGTTCGGACTGAAGCTTTCTTT. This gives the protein CASSLFSGVRTEAFF.

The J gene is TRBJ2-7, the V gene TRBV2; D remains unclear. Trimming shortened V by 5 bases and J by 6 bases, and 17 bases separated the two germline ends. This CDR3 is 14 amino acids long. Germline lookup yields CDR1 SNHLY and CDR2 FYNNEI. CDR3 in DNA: TGTGCCAGCAGTACGCAGTCTCGTACGCGCGAGCAGTACTTC. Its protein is CASSTQSRTREQYF.

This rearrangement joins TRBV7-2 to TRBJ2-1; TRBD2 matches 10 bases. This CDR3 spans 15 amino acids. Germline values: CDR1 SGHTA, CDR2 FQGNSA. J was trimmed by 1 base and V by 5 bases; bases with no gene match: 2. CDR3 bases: TGTGCCAGCAGCGTTAGCGGGAGGTCCTACAATGAGCAGTTCTTC. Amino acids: CASSVSGRSYNEQFF.

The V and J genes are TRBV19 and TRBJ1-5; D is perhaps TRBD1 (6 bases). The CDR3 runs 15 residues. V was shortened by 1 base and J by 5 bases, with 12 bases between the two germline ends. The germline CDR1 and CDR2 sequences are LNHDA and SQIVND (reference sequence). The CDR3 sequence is CASSIGVGGHQPQHF. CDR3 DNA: TGTGCCAGTAGTATAGGAGTCGGGGGCCATCAGCCCCAGCATTTT.

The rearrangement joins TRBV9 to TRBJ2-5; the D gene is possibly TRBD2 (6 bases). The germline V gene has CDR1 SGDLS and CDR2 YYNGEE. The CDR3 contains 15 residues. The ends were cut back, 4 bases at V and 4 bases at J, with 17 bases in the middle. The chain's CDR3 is CASSPRAGGRETQYF. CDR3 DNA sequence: TGTGCCAGCAGCCCGAGGGCAGGAGGGAGAGAGACCCAGTACTTC.

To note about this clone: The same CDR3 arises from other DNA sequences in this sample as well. The CDR3 DNA reads as TGTGCCAGCAGCCAGTTGAACACTGAAGCTTTCTTT. It encodes CASSQLNTEAFF. This sequence joins TRBV3-1 (or the pseudogene TRBV3-2) and TRBJ1-1; the D is unclear. V shed 3 bases and J shed 0 bases, with 2 bases lying between them. There are 12 residues in the CDR3. CDR1 is LGHDT, CDR2 YNNKEL, per germline (reference sequence).

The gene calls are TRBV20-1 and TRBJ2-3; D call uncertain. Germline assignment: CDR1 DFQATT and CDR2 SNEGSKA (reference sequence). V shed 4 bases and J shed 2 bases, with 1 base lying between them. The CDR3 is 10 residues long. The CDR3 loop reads CSATTDTQYF. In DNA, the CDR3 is TGCAGTGCTACCACAGATACGCAGTATTTT.

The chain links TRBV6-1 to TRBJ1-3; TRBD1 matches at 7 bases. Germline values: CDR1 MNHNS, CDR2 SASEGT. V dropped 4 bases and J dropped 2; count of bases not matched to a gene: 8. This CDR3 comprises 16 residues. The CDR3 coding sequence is TGTGCCAGCAGTGTCACCCTGACAGGGACTGGAAACACCATATATTTT. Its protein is CASSVTLTGTGNTIYF.

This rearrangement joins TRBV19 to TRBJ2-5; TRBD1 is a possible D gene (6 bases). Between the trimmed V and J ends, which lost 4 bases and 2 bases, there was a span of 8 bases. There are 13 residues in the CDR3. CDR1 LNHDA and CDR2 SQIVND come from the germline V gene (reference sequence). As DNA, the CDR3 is TGTGCCAGTAGTACTAGGGGGCAAGAGACCCAGTACTTC. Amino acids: CASSTRGQETQYF. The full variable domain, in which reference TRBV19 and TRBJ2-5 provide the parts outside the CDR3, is DGGITQSPKYLFRKEGQNVTLSCEQNLNHDAMYWYRQDPGQGLRLIYYSQIVNDFQKGDIAEGYSVSREKKESFPLTVTSAQKNPTAFYLCASSTRGQETQYFGPGTRLLVL.